Listed here are 24 T cell receptor beta chains from one sample, sequenced in a study of cytomegalovirus exposure and HLA in healthy donors (dated 2017 in TCRdb). Library generation was performed with the immunoSEQ multiplex PCR assay. For the multiplex PCR, a mixture combining 60 forward primers for TCR Vbeta segments and 13 reverse primers for TCR Jbeta segments was used. TCRdb retrieved this table from immuneACCESS and kept in-frame rearrangements only. Not all clones are present; in checked studies, unresolved V genes account for under half, and no reason is known for the remainder. A total of approximately 110,000 clones appear in this sample, about 16% of them only once. Of the sample, roughly 2% falls within the top ten clones. Material for sequencing was PBMCs. Receptors were obtained from a woman under 30 in good health and CMV-seronegative.

The genes are TRBV4-2 and TRBJ2-5, with TRBD2 matching 8 bases. CDR3 size: 15 residues. Germline CDR1 and CDR2: LGHNA and YNFKEQ. V gave up 0 bases and J gave up 1 base; unmatched junction bases: 1. Here the CDR3 DNA reads TGTGCCAGCAGCCAAGATCGGGGGGGCCAAGAGACCCAGTACTTC. Translating gives CASSQDRGGQETQYF.

This clone appeared a few times. The chain employs TRBV5-1 and TRBJ1-3; 7 nucleotides line up with TRBD1. The V gene's germline CDR1 is SGHRS and CDR2 YFSETQ. Trimming removed 3 bases from V and 0 bases from J; junction bases left unmatched: 9. CDR3 size: 17 residues. The CDR3 sequence is CASSSNPTGISGNTIYF. The CDR3 region has the DNA TGCGCCAGCAGCTCCAATCCGACAGGGATCTCTGGAAACACCATATATTTT.

In its sample, this clone was seen a few times. The chain carries TRBV6-1 and TRBJ2-7, with 7 positions matching TRBD2. The ends lost 1 base at V and 2 bases at J; junction bases unmatched: 5. Germline V gene sequence: CDR1 MNHNS, CDR2 SASEGT. The CDR3 has 15 amino acids. CDR3: CASSEGGGPPYEQYF. The CDR3 nucleotides are TGTGCCAGCAGTGAAGGGGGAGGGCCCCCCTACGAGCAGTACTTC.

The chain joins TRBV9 to TRBJ2-2, with unresolved D. Germline V CDR1 and CDR2: SGDLS, YYNGEE. The CDR3 runs 13 residues. V lost 0 bases and J lost 8, with 8 bases in between. CDR3 sequence: CASSVANAGELFF. CDR3 nucleotides: TGTGCCAGCAGCGTAGCGAATGCGGGGGAGCTGTTTTTT.

This clone turned up a few times. The chain couples TRBV4-3 to TRBJ2-7, with a possible D match to TRBD2 (6 bases). The CDR3 extends over 16 amino acids. Germline loops: CDR1 LGHNA, CDR2 YSLEER. V gave up 3 bases and J gave up 1 base, with 16 bases separating them. The CDR3 sequence is CASSQSAWRGSYEQYF. CDR3 bases: TGCGCCAGCAGCCAGTCGGCCTGGAGGGGATCCTACGAGCAGTACTTC.

The genes are TRBV15 and TRBJ2-4, with a possible D match to TRBD2 (7 bases). CDR1 is LNHNV and CDR2 is YYDKDF in the germline V gene (reference sequence). The CDR3 length is 16 residues. V was shortened by 5 bases and J by 10 bases, with 24 bases between the two germline ends. Written as DNA, the CDR3 is TGTGCCACCAGCTCGGGGGGCGGGAGTCCTTTTTTTATTCAGTACTTC. This sequence encodes CATSSGGGSPFFIQYF.

The rearrangement links TRBV18 to TRBJ1-1, with D maybe TRBD1 (5 bases). Deletions cut 3 bases from V and 1 base from J, with 12 bases between. Per the germline V gene, CDR1 is KGHSH and CDR2 is LQKENI. The CDR3 spans 15 residues. DNA of the CDR3: TGTGCCAGCTCACCCCAGGGAAACGGGAACACTGAAGCTTTCTTT. As protein: CASSPQGNGNTEAFF.

The gene calls are TRBV4-2 and TRBJ2-3; 11 bases align to TRBD1. Germline V CDR1 and CDR2: LGHNA, YNFKEQ. The CDR3 sequence is 17 residues long. J lost 3 bases, V lost 1 base, and 6 bases had no gene match. CDR3 nucleotide sequence: TGTGCCAGCAGCCAAGTTAGGACAGGGGGCGCGACAGATACGCAGTATTTT. Protein product: CASSQVRTGGATDTQYF.

The chain has TRBV27 and TRBJ2-7, with 8 bases identical to TRBD2. The CDR3 is 15 residues long. Trimming at V came to 3 bases and at J to 2 bases, leaving 6 bases not matched to a gene. Germline lookup yields CDR1 MNHEY and CDR2 SMNVEV (reference sequence). CDR3 protein: CASSFSRGGPYEQYF. Written as DNA, the CDR3 is TGTGCCAGCAGTTTTTCCCGGGGGGGACCCTACGAGCAGTACTTC.

CDR3 in amino acids: CASSQDQLAGDYEQYF. CDR3 bases: TGCGCCAGCAGCCAAGATCAGCTAGCGGGGGACTACGAGCAGTACTTC. The rearrangement joins TRBV4-1 to TRBJ2-7; 10 bases align to TRBD2. There are 16 residues in the CDR3. In germline, CDR1 is MGHRA, CDR2 YSYEKL. J was trimmed by 3 bases and V by 0 bases; bases with no gene match: 5.

This clone was found a few times. The chain uses TRBV29-1 and TRBJ2-5; TRBD2 agrees at 12 bases. This CDR3 has 19 amino acids. V lost 7 bases, J lost 7 bases, and 25 bases stayed unmatched. Germline loops: CDR1 SQVTM, CDR2 ANQGSEA. In DNA, the CDR3 is TGCAGCGCCGGAGGGTGGACTAGCGGGGCGCCCGGGGAACTAGGGACCCAGTACTTC. Its protein product is CSAGGWTSGAPGELGTQYF.

This clone was picked up many times. The J gene is TRBJ1-1, the V gene TRBV5-5, with 7 positions matching TRBD1. Per the germline V gene, CDR1 is SGHKS and CDR2 is YYEKEE (reference sequence). This CDR3 contains 14 residues. V lost 4 bases, J lost 4 bases, and 7 bases stayed unmatched. The CDR3 DNA is TGTGCCAGCAGCCTGACAGGGTGGAGCACTGAAGCTTTCTTT. Translated, it gives CASSLTGWSTEAFF.

In this sample, this clone turned up a few times. This chain joins TRBV6-5 and TRBJ1-2; perhaps TRBD1 as D (6 bases). Germline CDR1 reads MNHEY; CDR2 reads SVGAGI. This CDR3 is 16 amino acids long. Trimming removed 1 base at V and 1 base at J, with 13 bases between. Here the CDR3 DNA reads TGTGCCAGCAGTTACTTGGGCACAGGGATTAACTATGGCTACACCTTC. It yields the protein CASSYLGTGINYGYTF.

The table lists this clone with a few counts. CDR3 region: CASSSGLAGSSTDTQYF. In DNA form, the CDR3 reads TGTGCCAGCAGCTCTGGACTAGCGGGTTCTAGCACAGATACGCAGTATTTT. The chain uses TRBV5-4 and TRBJ2-3, with 11 nucleotides matching TRBD2. The CDR3 covers 17 residues. J was trimmed by 0 bases and V by 3 bases; bases with no gene match: 6. Germline V gene lookup returns CDR1 SGHNT and CDR2 YYREEE (reference sequence).

This clone was seen more than once but under ten times. The J gene is TRBJ1-2, the V gene TRBV7-9, with D unresolved. CDR3 length: 13 amino acids. The germline V gene encodes CDR1 SEHNR and CDR2 FQNEAQ (reference sequence). The V end was cut by 1 base, the J end by 0 bases, with 3 bases between. Here the CDR3 reads CASSLGTNYGYTF. CDR3 coding DNA: TGTGCCAGCAGCTTAGGTACTAACTATGGCTACACCTTC.

The chain joins TRBV5-1 to TRBJ1-1; 10 bases are a match to TRBD1. The CDR3 totals 13 residues. Germline CDR1 and CDR2: SGHRS and YFSETQ. With 4 bases clipped from V and 6 bases from J, the junction kept 3 bases outside the gene matches. The CDR3 loop is CASSPGTGAEAFF. The CDR3 coding sequence is TGCGCCAGCAGCCCGGGGACAGGGGCTGAAGCTTTCTTT. The variable domain in full, completed from reference TRBV5-1 and TRBJ1-1, reads KAGVTQTPRYLIKTRGQQVTLSCSPISGHRSVSWYQQTPGQGLQFLFEYFSETQRNKGNFPGRFSGRQFSNSRSEMNVSTLELGDSALYLCASSPGTGAEAFFGQGTRLTVV.

The V gene is TRBV4-2, the J gene TRBJ2-5; the D is unclear. Germline V gene lookup returns CDR1 LGHNA and CDR2 YNFKEQ. CDR3 size: 13 residues. Trimming shortened V by 0 bases and J by 5 bases, and 7 bases separated the two germline ends. The CDR3 spells CASSQERRETQYF. The DNA for the CDR3 is TGTGCCAGCAGCCAAGAAAGGCGGGAGACCCAGTACTTC.

This clone occurred a few times. The CDR3 loop is CASRFGRATGELFF. CDR3 nucleotides: TGTGCCAGTAGGTTTGGCAGGGCCACCGGGGAGCTGTTTTTT. V usage is TRBV19 and J usage is TRBJ2-2, with a weak D call TRBD1 (5 bases). CDR1 and CDR2 from the germline V gene are LNHDA and SQIVND (reference sequence). This CDR3 has 14 amino acids. The V end lost 6 bases, the J end lost 4 bases, and 12 bases lay between the germline ends.

This chain links TRBV27 with TRBJ1-1; no clear D gene. The V end lost 6 bases, the J end lost 2 bases, and 7 bases lay between the germline ends. The germline V gene encodes CDR1 MNHEY and CDR2 SMNVEV (reference sequence). CDR3 size: 12 residues. The CDR3 bases are TGTGCCAGCAGACTAGGCAACACTGAAGCTTTCTTT. Amino acid sequence: CASRLGNTEAFF.

This clone came up a few times. The DNA of the CDR3 is TGTGCCAGCAGTGCGACCTCCACGGGTGACACTGAAGCTTTCTTT. It encodes CASSATSTGDTEAFF. The chain couples TRBV6-1 to TRBJ1-1, with unresolved D. Germline V lookup: CDR1 MNHNS, CDR2 SASEGT. Between the trimmed V and J ends, which lost 4 bases and 3 bases, there was a span of 15 bases. The length of the CDR3 is 15 residues.

The V and J genes are TRBV15 and TRBJ2-1; 8 bases align to TRBD1. V lost 4 bases, J lost 7 bases, and 12 bases stayed unmatched. Germline loops: CDR1 LNHNV, CDR2 YYDKDF (reference sequence). The CDR3 consists of 16 residues. The CDR3 DNA is TGTGCCACCAGCAACAGGGGCGCAGGGGGCAGGAATGAGCAGTTCTTC. It translates to CATSNRGAGGRNEQFF.

This sequence joins TRBV9 and TRBJ2-5; 9 nucleotides line up with TRBD1. With the DNA end fitting TRBJ2-7 better, the J assignment may be wrong. The germline V gene has CDR1 SGDLS and CDR2 YYNGEE. The CDR3 extends over 14 amino acids. CDR3 amino acids: CASSVGQGGYEQYF. The CDR3 bases are TGTGCCAGCAGCGTGGGACAGGGCGGCTACGAGCAGTACTTC.

The chain is built from TRBV4-2 and TRBJ2-3, with 8 bases matching TRBD2. J lost 1 base, V lost 4 bases, and 4 bases had no gene match. CDR1 and CDR2 from the germline V gene are LGHNA and YNFKEQ. The length of the CDR3 is 15 residues. The CDR3 spells CASSLETSGTDTQYF. The CDR3 DNA reads TGTGCCAGCAGCCTCGAGACTAGCGGCACAGATACGCAGTATTTT.

This clone was observed a handful of times. The rearrangement uses TRBV20-1 and TRBJ2-2; D ambiguous. Germline assignment: CDR1 DFQATT and CDR2 SNEGSKA (reference sequence). Between the trimmed V and J ends, which lost 6 bases and 6 bases, there was a span of 8 bases. The CDR3 spans 11 residues. For the CDR3, the DNA is TGCAGTGCCGGTATTTCCGGGGAGCTGTTTTTT. Translated: CSAGISGELFF.